The rows below give T cell receptor beta chains drawn from one sample of a study of T cell responses to AZD1222 COVID-19 vaccine. Measured with immunoSEQ multiplex PCR; TCRdb has only the in-frame clones, and not every one. There are about 150,000 clones in the sample; 88% occur only once, and approximately 7% lies in the top ten. The input for sequencing was peripheral blood, taken after recovery from COVID-19. The source is an adult who had recovered from COVID-19. CDR3s leave out the opening cysteine and the closing phenylalanine or tryptophan. Each record gives: V gene, J gene, CDR3 protein.

TRBV28	TRBJ1-2	ASSLRTDYGYT
TRBV9	TRBJ2-3	ASNSGRSADTQY
TRBV5-1	TRBJ2-1	ASSPRLAGYNEQF
TRBV7-9	TRBJ2-2	ASSLLASGKVGELF
TRBV6-5	TRBJ2-5	ASRRSETQY
TRBV10-1	TRBJ2-3	ASSEGLPGDTDTQY
TRBV4-1	TRBJ1-2	ASSQDPGGGNYGYT
TRBV7-3	TRBJ2-7	ASSLGTDRRDEQY
TRBV5-1	TRBJ2-7	ASGGGVRYEQY
TRBV19	TRBJ1-1	ASSIAGRAF
TRBV5-4	TRBJ2-5	ASSRGEIGTQY
TRBV2	TRBJ1-1	ASSPDRGFTEAF
TRBV5-1	TRBJ2-1	ASTGGTSGYYNEQF
TRBV6-1	TRBJ2-4	ASSGQGASAKNIQY
TRBV3-1/TRBV3-2	TRBJ1-2	ASSQDWGGYT
TRBV2	TRBJ1-2	ASIEQVTNYGYT
TRBV19	TRBJ2-7	ASSIWQGAYEQY
TRBV5-4	TRBJ2-1	ASSPSGPRSYNEQF
TRBV5-1	TRBJ1-5	ASSSGQNQPQH
TRBV25-1	TRBJ2-7	ASSANPGVEQY
TRBV11-2	TRBJ2-1	ASSFEAAGHEQF
TRBV7-3	TRBJ2-3	ASSLGQPTLTDTQY
TRBV19	TRBJ2-3	ASSGWSGSTDTQY
TRBV7-9	TRBJ2-1	ASSWTGGANEQF
TRBV28	TRBJ2-1	ASSLGLGRENEQF
TRBV6-2/TRBV6-3	TRBJ2-7	ASSGGGAGVSYEQY
TRBV2	TRBJ1-1	ASSEDQGMNTEAF
TRBV6-5	TRBJ1-4	ASSLLRNEKLF
TRBV6-5	TRBJ2-2	ASNLGTNTGELF
TRBV18	TRBJ1-6	ASSLQNSPLH
TRBV12-3/TRBV12-4	TRBJ1-2	ASSFSGDGYT
TRBV3-1/TRBV3-2	TRBJ1-5	ASSQRGSGQPQH
TRBV7-3	TRBJ2-2	ASSLMSAGPLNTGELF
TRBV15	TRBJ2-7	ATSRTNGFREQY
TRBV10-3	TRBJ1-1	AITPAAGTEAF
TRBV5-1	TRBJ2-3	ASSGTGDGDTQY
TRBV19	TRBJ1-2	ATGQGQGYT
TRBV28	TRBJ2-1	ASSWRTSGRLNEQF
TRBV10-2	TRBJ2-3	ASSDPTQGKDTQY
TRBV3-1/TRBV3-2	TRBJ2-3	ASSQDLLIPSTDTQY
TRBV5-4	TRBJ2-1	ASGSGGGLFSEQF
TRBV5-1	TRBJ1-6	ASSSGGAAGNSPLH
TRBV3-1/TRBV3-2	TRBJ2-7	ASSQLAGGGYEQY
TRBV7-3	TRBJ2-5	AKKAAPKETQY
TRBV10-3	TRBJ2-7	AISEHLGTQSSYEQY
TRBV19	TRBJ1-1	ASSIGQRGMNTEAF
TRBV10-3	TRBJ2-3	AITSSGFTDTQY
TRBV9	TRBJ1-2	ASSVGLGLANYGYT
TRBV20-1	TRBJ1-5	SASRVRVGSNQPQH
TRBV6-4	TRBJ1-5	ASSDEGFRWGNQPQH
TRBV18	TRBJ2-3	ASSPGLAGADTQY
TRBV19	TRBJ1-5	ARRRLWRGQPQH
TRBV19	TRBJ1-5	ASSRVGQGYQPQH
TRBV5-6	TRBJ1-1	ASSLAGTGRITEAF